One sample yielded the 16 T cell receptor beta chains listed below, sequenced in a study of identifying expanded T cells in peripheral blood. TCRdb's table, derived via immunoSEQ multiplex PCR, lists solely in-frame clones and lacks some. The sample comprises approximately 100,000 clones, 87% of which are singletons, and roughly 17% rests with the top ten. Sequenced material: blood. These receptors were collected from a person aged 18 to 75 in good health.

For the CDR3, the DNA is TGTGCCAGCAGCTCGCAGGGGGCACATGAGCAGTTCTTC. This translates into CASSSQGAHEQFF. The chain has TRBV7-2 and TRBJ2-1, with 8 nucleotides matching TRBD1. The J segment lost 8 bases and the V segment lost 4 bases, leaving 4 bases of the junction unmatched. Germline CDR1 is SGHTA and CDR2 is FQGNSA. This CDR3 is 13 amino acids long.

The chain employs TRBV9 and TRBJ2-7; D is possibly TRBD2 (6 bases). V dropped 2 bases and J dropped 0 bases, with 12 bases sitting between them. CDR1 is SGDLS and CDR2 is YYNGEE in the germline V gene. The length of the CDR3 is 15 residues. Written as DNA, the CDR3 is TGTGCCAGCAGCGTGGGGACTGCCTTCTCCTACGAGCAGTACTTC. This gives the protein CASSVGTAFSYEQYF.

This chain joins TRBV29-1 and TRBJ2-7; unclear D gene. The V gene lost 0 bases and the J gene lost 2 bases, with 17 bases spanning the gap. The CDR3 runs 16 residues. The germline V gene encodes CDR1 SQVTM and CDR2 ANQGSEA. CDR3 sequence reads: CSVEDFLGQATYEQYF. For the CDR3, the DNA is TGCAGCGTTGAAGATTTTTTAGGGCAGGCGACCTACGAGCAGTACTTC.

The chain recombines TRBV7-9 with TRBJ2-3; 7 bases are shared with TRBD2. The CDR3 length is 19 residues. With 3 bases clipped from V and 4 bases from J, the junction kept 19 bases outside the gene matches. The germline gives CDR1 SEHNR, CDR2 FQNEAQ (reference sequence). The CDR3, as DNA: TGTGCCAGCAGCTTTTCGATGTGGTACTCGAGCGGGGTCCCAGATACGCAGTATTTT. It codes for CASSFSMWYSSGVPDTQYF.

The V call is TRBV2, the J call TRBJ2-1; D is unclear. The V end lost 5 bases, the J end lost 6 bases, and 11 bases lay between the germline ends. The CDR3 length is 13 residues. Germline-derived CDR1 and CDR2 are SNHLY and FYNNEI. CDR3 residues: CASSSLEFNEQFF. In nucleotides, the CDR3 is TGTGCCAGCAGTTCTTTAGAGTTCAATGAGCAGTTCTTC. The entire variable domain, with the rest obtained from reference TRBV2 and TRBJ2-1, is as follows: EPEVTQTPSHQVTQMGQEVILRCVPISNHLYFYWYRQILGQKVEFLVSFYNNEISEKSEIFDDQFSVERPDGSNFTLKIRSTKLEDSAMYFCASSSLEFNEQFFGPGTRLTVL.

This clone has only a few counts. This chain connects TRBV6-1 to TRBJ2-7, with 7 bases lining up with TRBD1. CDR1 and CDR2 from the germline V gene are MNHNS and SASEGT. Losses at the gene ends were 7 bases for V and 6 bases for J; bases not matched to a gene: 12. The CDR3 consists of 14 residues. CDR3 in amino acids: CASNPRNRGFEQYF. In DNA form, the CDR3 reads TGTGCCAGCAATCCTAGAAACAGGGGATTCGAGCAGTACTTC.

The CDR3 DNA sequence: TGTGCCAGCACCTCCGGGACGGATGGAAACACCATATATTTT. This gives the protein CASTSGTDGNTIYF. The V gene is TRBV6-5, the J gene TRBJ1-3, with D possibly matching TRBD1 (5 bases). The CDR3 sequence is 14 residues long. V gave up 7 bases and J gave up 3 bases, with 13 bases separating them. CDR1 and CDR2 (germline): MNHEY, SVGAGI.

This chain connects TRBV12-5 to TRBJ2-1; the match to TRBD2 covers 11 bases. Unmatched junction bases numbered 6, after V lost 0 bases and J lost 2 bases. From germline, CDR1 is LGHNT and CDR2 FRNRAP. The CDR3 consists of 18 residues. This CDR3 reads CASGLVRDSGGAYNEQFF. The CDR3 DNA sequence: TGTGCTAGTGGTTTGGTACGTGATAGCGGGGGGGCCTACAATGAGCAGTTCTTC. The full variable domain, with the rest looked up from reference TRBV12-5 and TRBJ2-1, is DARVTQTPRHKVTEMGQEVTMRCQPILGHNTVFWYRQTMMQGLELLAYFRNRAPLDDSGMPKDRFSAEMPDATLATLKIQPSEPRDSAVYFCASGLVRDSGGAYNEQFFGPGTRLTVL.

Only a few counts were recorded for this clone. V and J are TRBV11-2 and TRBJ2-7; TRBD1 matches 10 bases. Germline trimming cut 3 bases from V and 2 bases from J; bases unmatched to any gene: 7. Germline CDR1 and CDR2: SGHAT and FQNNGV. The CDR3 is made up of 16 amino acids. The CDR3 DNA is TGTGCCAGCAGCTTCGCCGGGACAGGGGTCCCCTACGAGCAGTACTTC. It codes for CASSFAGTGVPYEQYF.

The count of this clone is one. The chain has TRBV15 and TRBJ2-7, with TRBD1 identical over 8 bases. Germline lookup yields CDR1 LNHNV and CDR2 YYDKDF (reference sequence). This CDR3 is built from 14 residues. V lost 5 bases, J lost 5 bases, and 8 bases stayed unmatched. Written as DNA, the CDR3 is TGTGCCACCAGCCCGTCTCCGGACAGGGACGAGCAGTACTTC. Translated: CATSPSPDRDEQYF.

The chain uses TRBV11-2 and TRBJ2-1; unclear D gene. Trimming pared 4 bases from V and 4 bases from J, leaving 8 bases between. The germline V gene encodes CDR1 SGHAT and CDR2 FQNNGV. The CDR3 is made up of 13 amino acids. The CDR3 sequence: CASSSVGYNEQFF. CDR3 sequence (DNA): TGTGCCAGCAGCTCCGTCGGTTACAATGAGCAGTTCTTC.

The chain recombines TRBV7-2 with TRBJ1-1; D gene unclear. This CDR3 contains 12 residues. Trimming stripped 5 bases from V and 4 bases from J, with 8 bases between. CDR1 is SGHTA and CDR2 is FQGNSA in the germline V gene. Here the CDR3 DNA reads TGTGCCAGCAGCCAAATTGGCACTGAAGCTTTCTTT. Amino acid sequence: CASSQIGTEAFF.

This chain connects TRBV6-5 to TRBJ1-2, with D tentatively TRBD1 (6 bases). The CDR3 contains 13 residues. V was clipped by 6 bases and J by 2 bases, with 10 bases between them. CDR1 is MNHEY, CDR2 SVGAGI, per germline. The CDR3 spells CASSLDRNYGYTF. CDR3 coding DNA: TGTGCCAGCAGCCTTGACAGGAACTATGGCTACACCTTC.

V gene TRBV19 combines with J gene TRBJ2-2, with D maybe TRBD2 (5 bases). Looked up from germline, CDR1 is LNHDA and CDR2 is SQIVND (reference sequence). V lost 3 bases to trimming and J lost 15 bases, with 20 bases between them. The CDR3 is made up of 14 amino acids. The CDR3 region is CASSISGLVAGMFF. The CDR3 region has the DNA TGTGCCAGTAGTATTTCCGGACTCGTCGCCGGGATGTTTTTT. Looking up the rest from reference TRBV19 and TRBJ2-2 gives the full variable domain: DGGITQSPKYLFRKEGQNVTLSCEQNLNHDAMYWYRQDPGQGLRLIYYSQIVNDFQKGDIAEGYSVSREKKESFPLTVTSAQKNPTAFYLCASSISGLVAGMFFGEGSRLTVL.

J is TRBJ2-2 and V is TRBV4-3; D is unclear. Per the germline V gene, CDR1 is LGHNA and CDR2 is YSLEER. The CDR3 consists of 15 residues. V was cut by 1 base and J by 1 base, with 7 bases left in between. CDR3 sequence reads: CASSQGVMNTGELFF. The CDR3 coding sequence is TGCGCCAGCAGCCAAGGGGTTATGAACACCGGGGAGCTGTTTTTT.

The rearrangement uses TRBV7-9 and TRBJ2-7; 8 nucleotides line up with TRBD2. Trimming at V came to 4 bases and at J to 2 bases, leaving 19 bases not matched to a gene. This CDR3 spans 19 amino acids. Germline lookup yields CDR1 SEHNR and CDR2 FQNEAQ (reference sequence). The CDR3 loop reads CASSSPSISGSGDPYEQYF. CDR3 in DNA: TGTGCCAGCAGCTCCCCCAGCATCAGTGGTAGCGGGGATCCCTACGAGCAGTACTTC. Looking up the rest from reference TRBV7-9 and TRBJ2-7 gives the full variable domain: DTGVSQNPRHKITKRGQNVTFRCDPISEHNRLYWYRQTLGQGPEFLTYFQNEAQLEKSRLLSDRFSAERPKGSFSTLEIQRTEQGDSAMYLCASSSPSISGSGDPYEQYFGPGTRLTVT.